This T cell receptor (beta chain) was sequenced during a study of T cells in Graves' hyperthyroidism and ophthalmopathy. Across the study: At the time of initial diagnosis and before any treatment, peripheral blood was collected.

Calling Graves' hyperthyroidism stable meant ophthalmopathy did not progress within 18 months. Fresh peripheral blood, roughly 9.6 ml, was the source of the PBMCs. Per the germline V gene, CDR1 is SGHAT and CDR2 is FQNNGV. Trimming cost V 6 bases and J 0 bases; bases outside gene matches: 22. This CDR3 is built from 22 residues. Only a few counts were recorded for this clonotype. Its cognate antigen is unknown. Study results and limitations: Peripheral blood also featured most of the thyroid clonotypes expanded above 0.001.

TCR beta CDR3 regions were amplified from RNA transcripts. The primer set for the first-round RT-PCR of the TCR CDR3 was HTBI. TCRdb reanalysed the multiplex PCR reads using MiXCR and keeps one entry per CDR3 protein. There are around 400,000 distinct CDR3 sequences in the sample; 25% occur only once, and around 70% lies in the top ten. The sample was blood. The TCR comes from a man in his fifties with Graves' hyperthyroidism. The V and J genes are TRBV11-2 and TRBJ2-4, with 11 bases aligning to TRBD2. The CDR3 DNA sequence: TGTGCCAGCAGGATCCTTTTTGCTAGCGGGAGGTGTGGAATTCTAGCCAAAAACATTCAGTACTTC. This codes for CASRILFASGRCGILAKNIQYF.